This passage covers 14 T cell receptor beta chains from one sample sequenced in a study of T cell responses to AZD1222 COVID-19 vaccine. Sequenced by immunoSEQ multiplex PCR; TCRdb stores in-frame clones only, minus some. The data show approximately 92,000 clones, approximately 91% seen once. The sample was peripheral blood, taken on day 0 of AZD1222 vaccination. The receptors were gathered from an adult in good health.

CDR3 nucleotides: TGTGCCAGCAGCCCGACAGGGGTCTTTAATGAAAAACTGTTTTTT. As protein: CASSPTGVFNEKLFF. The rearrangement links TRBV3-1 (or the pseudogene TRBV3-2) to TRBJ1-4, with TRBD1 matching 8 bases. The CDR3 spans 15 residues. The germline V gene has CDR1 LGHDT and CDR2 YNNKEL (reference sequence). With V trimmed by 4 bases and J by 4 bases, 5 bases remained unmatched.

The J gene is TRBJ1-3, the V gene TRBV4-3; TRBD1 might be the D (6 bases). From germline, CDR1 is LGHNA and CDR2 YSLEER. The CDR3 consists of 14 residues. V was pared by 2 bases and J by 2 bases, with 7 bases between. CDR3 protein: CASSQQGPGNTIYF. In nucleotides, the CDR3 is TGCGCCAGCAGCCAACAGGGGCCTGGAAACACCATATATTTT.

The genes are TRBV12-3 or TRBV12-4 and TRBJ2-3; D ambiguous. The CDR3 has 13 amino acids. V was clipped by 6 bases and J by 7 bases, with 14 bases between them. CDR3 sequence: CASSPHGVNTQYF. CDR3 bases: TGTGCCAGCAGCCCACATGGGGTGAATACGCAGTATTTT.

This rearrangement joins TRBV27 to TRBJ2-5, with D possibly matching TRBD2 (5 bases). This CDR3 has 15 amino acids. Looked up from germline, CDR1 is MNHEY and CDR2 is SMNVEV (reference sequence). Trimming removed 5 bases at V and 5 bases at J, with 18 bases between. The DNA for the CDR3 is TGTGCCAGCAGTCGAGGTCTCCGGACTTGGGAGACCCAGTACTTC. As protein: CASSRGLRTWETQYF.

J is TRBJ1-1 and V is TRBV5-1; TRBD1 agrees at 7 bases. Germline CDR1 is SGHRS and CDR2 is YFSETQ. CDR3 length equals 13 residues. V shed 4 bases, J shed 8 bases, and the junction held 8 bases outside the gene matches. CDR3 protein: CASSIRQGLEAFF. CDR3 sequence (DNA): TGCGCCAGCAGCATACGACAGGGTCTGGAAGCTTTCTTT.

The gene calls are TRBV5-6 and TRBJ2-3, with D tentatively TRBD2 (5 bases). CDR1 is SGHDT and CDR2 is YYEEEE in the germline V gene. This CDR3 spans 16 amino acids. Trimming left V 1 base short and J 2 bases short, with 14 bases between. CDR3: CASSLFERTSTDTQYF. The CDR3 nucleotides read TGTGCCAGCAGCTTGTTTGAGCGGACCTCCACAGATACGCAGTATTTT.

The chain is built from TRBV4-3 and TRBJ1-1; D call uncertain. CDR1 and CDR2 from the germline V gene are LGHNA and YSLEER. The germline V and J ends were trimmed by 2 bases and 3 bases, with 13 bases remaining between them. This CDR3 comprises 15 residues. The CDR3 coding sequence is TGCGCCAGCAGCCAATCAGCCAGGAGGGACACTGAAGCTTTCTTT. Its translation: CASSQSARRDTEAFF.

This chain connects TRBV5-3 to TRBJ1-3, with D possibly TRBD1 on 5 matching bases. TRBV5-3 is sorted into the ORF group, with uncertain function. Between the trimmed V and J ends, which lost 6 bases and 0 bases, there was a span of 19 bases. The CDR3 length is 17 residues. The chain's CDR3 is CARTLPGREDSGNTIYF. CDR3 DNA sequence: TGTGCCAGAACCTTACCGGGACGCGAGGACTCTGGAAACACCATATATTTT.

The V call is TRBV27, the J call TRBJ1-6; 7 nucleotides agree with TRBD1. After removal of 5 bases from V and 10 bases from J, the junction contained 20 bases not matched to a gene. The length of the CDR3 is 18 residues. Germline V gene lookup returns CDR1 MNHEY and CDR2 SMNVEV (reference sequence). The CDR3, as DNA: TGTGCCAGCAGTGCCGACCCCGGACAGGTTCCGTTGGGGTCACCCCTCCACTTT. Its translation: CASSADPGQVPLGSPLHF.

The CDR3 region has the DNA TGTGCCAGCAGTGATCTACCTCGCAATCAGCCCCAGCATTTT. It yields the protein CASSDLPRNQPQHF. V and J are TRBV6-1 and TRBJ1-5, with D hard to call. The CDR3 runs to 14 residues. Trimming removed 3 bases from V and 2 bases from J, with 8 bases in between. CDR1 is MNHNS and CDR2 is SASEGT in the germline V gene.

This clone is a singleton in its sample. The chain is built from TRBV5-4 and TRBJ2-1; 11 nucleotides match TRBD2. CDR3 length equals 16 residues. Germline-derived CDR1 and CDR2 are SGHNT and YYREEE (reference sequence). The trim removed 4 bases at V and 4 bases at J, leaving 7 bases unmatched. The CDR3 DNA reads as TGTGCCAGCAGCGGGCTAGCGGGGGGATTATACAATGAGCAGTTCTTC. Protein product: CASSGLAGGLYNEQFF.

In DNA, the CDR3 is TGTGCCAGCTCACCACAACCGACGTCAGGGGGCACTGAAGCTTTCTTT. This sequence encodes CASSPQPTSGGTEAFF. This chain connects TRBV18 to TRBJ1-1; 7 nucleotides match TRBD1. After removal of 1 base from V and 4 bases from J, the junction contained 9 bases not matched to a gene. The CDR3 spans 16 residues. Germline V CDR1 and CDR2: KGHSH, LQKENI. Based on the CDR3 plus reference TRBV18 and TRBJ1-1, the full variable domain is NAGVMQNPRHLVRRRGQEARLRCSPMKGHSHVYWYRQLPEEGLKFMVYLQKENIIDESGMPKERFSAEFPKEGPSILRIQQVVRGDSAAYFCASSPQPTSGGTEAFFGQGTRLTVV.

V usage is TRBV18 and J usage is TRBJ2-3; no clear D gene. The CDR3 sequence is 15 residues long. The ends were cut back, 2 bases at V and 0 bases at J, with 9 bases in the middle. CDR1 and CDR2 from the germline V gene are KGHSH and LQKENI. CDR3 coding DNA: TGTGCCAGCTCACCAAAGCGTCTGAGCACAGATACGCAGTATTTT. This gives the protein CASSPKRLSTDTQYF.

Here the CDR3 DNA reads TGTGCCAGCAGTTCTGCAACTAATGAAAAACTGTTTTTT. It is translated as CASSSATNEKLFF. The chain carries TRBV27 and TRBJ1-4; D is ambiguous. The CDR3 covers 13 residues. Germline V lookup: CDR1 MNHEY, CDR2 SMNVEV (reference sequence). Trimming stripped 4 bases from V and 0 bases from J, with 3 bases between.